The T cell receptor (beta chain) described here comes from a study of vaccination and CD4 T cells after COVID-19. Study context: Post-COVID samples were collected a median around 100 days following diagnosis, spanning 35 to 161.

A remark on this clonotype: Its target is unknown.

With the Oncomine TCR Beta short-read assay, DNA from cultured CD4+ T cells was sequenced. TCRdb used MiXCR to reprocess the PCR reads, holding one entry per CDR3 protein. The repertoire holds fewer than 15,000 distinct CDR3 sequences, with roughly 60% as singletons. Study findings and constraints: Researchers report that 304 of 307 vaccine-specific clones in convalescent patients proved spike mono-reactive.

Treatment: roughly 10-day PBMC culture with coronavirus spike peptide pools or control peptides (ViraFEST assay). The ends lost 2 bases at V and 4 bases at J; junction bases unmatched: 12. CDR1 and CDR2 from the germline V gene are MGHRA and YSYEKL. CDR3 length equals 18 residues. This TCR was recovered from a human donor who had recovered from COVID-19. The V call is TRBV4-1, the J call TRBJ1-5; 9 bases agree with TRBD1. Source material: CD4+ T cells from blood, cultured in vitro. The chain's CDR3 is CASSQRTGARGLNQPQHF. In nucleotides, the CDR3 is TGCGCCAGCAGCCAACGGACAGGGGCGCGGGGCTTAAATCAGCCCCAGCATTTT.